One and the same sample provided the 4 T cell receptor beta chains below, sequenced in a study of shared clonotypes between healthy human individuals. The repertoire was sequenced with immunoSEQ multiplex PCR; TCRdb's copy has only in-frame clones and lacks some. Here the sample spans 2 million to 3 million clones, over 85% being singletons. Sequences were obtained from naive CD4+ T cells sorted from blood. Documented subset: CD45RA+ positively selected. These receptors came from a man younger than 35 in good health.

V gene TRBV4-3 combines with J gene TRBJ2-3; D gene ambiguous. V was clipped by 1 base and J by 0 bases, with 8 bases between them. The CDR3 runs to 15 residues. Looked up from germline, CDR1 is LGHNA and CDR2 is YSLEER. The CDR3 DNA reads as TGCGCCAGCAGCCAAGTTTTCAGTAGCACAGATACGCAGTATTTT. Protein sequence: CASSQVFSSTDTQYF.

This clone was counted between two and nine times. This chain connects TRBV7-6 to TRBJ1-4; tentatively, D is TRBD1 (6 bases). Looked up from germline, CDR1 is SGHVS and CDR2 is FNYEAQ. The CDR3 totals 14 residues. With 5 bases removed from V and 3 bases from J, the gap between germline ends came to 10 bases. CDR3 in DNA: TGTGCCAGCAGCCAACAGGGATCTAATGAAAAACTGTTTTTT. This gives the protein CASSQQGSNEKLFF.

The chain has TRBV28 and TRBJ1-2, with TRBD1 matching 7 bases. The CDR3 contains 14 residues. CDR1 MDHEN and CDR2 SYDVKM come from the germline V gene. V gave up 3 bases and J gave up 1 base; unmatched junction bases: 2. As DNA, the CDR3 is TGTGCCAGCAGTTTGACAGGGCGTAACTATGGCTACACCTTC. Translation: CASSLTGRNYGYTF.

This chain links TRBV11-3 with TRBJ2-2, with 10 bases that match TRBD2. From germline, CDR1 is SGHNT and CDR2 YENEEA. V lost 5 bases and J lost 4; bases outside the gene matches: 10. This CDR3 comprises 17 residues. The DNA of the CDR3 is TGTGCCAGCAGCCTCCGGACTAGCGGTATGGGCACCGGGGAGCTGTTTTTT. This codes for CASSLRTSGMGTGELFF.